Below, 25 T cell receptor beta chains from the same sample are listed, as sequenced in a study of CD4+ T cells in melanoma. TCRdb's table, derived via immunoSEQ multiplex PCR, lists solely in-frame clones and lacks some. The top ten clones hold 3% to 4% of a sample with around 100,000 clones, roughly 90% of them seen once. The sequenced sample consisted of peripheral blood. All receptors come from a human donor with melanoma.

The chain recombines TRBV27 with TRBJ1-5; D is unclear. Per germline, CDR1 MNHEY and CDR2 SMNVEV (reference sequence). CDR3 length equals 16 residues. With 5 bases removed from V and 0 bases from J, the gap between germline ends came to 14 bases. This CDR3 reads CASSPPRKYSNQPQHF. In nucleotides, the CDR3 is TGTGCCAGCAGTCCCCCTAGAAAGTATAGCAATCAGCCCCAGCATTTT.

This clone was counted only a few times. The chain links TRBV19 to TRBJ1-5; TRBD1 is a possible D gene (6 bases). V lost 5 bases, J lost 5 bases, and 16 bases lay in between. Germline V gene lookup returns CDR1 LNHDA and CDR2 SQIVND (reference sequence). The CDR3 extends over 15 amino acids. In DNA form, the CDR3 reads TGTGCCAGTAGTCCAGGGGCGGGAGCCCATCAGCCCCAGCATTTT. Translating gives CASSPGAGAHQPQHF.

As to this clone: Relative to the germline gene, one junction end is altered; a read error may explain this. V usage is TRBV2 and J usage is TRBJ1-6; D unresolved. The CDR3 is 16 residues long. The germline V gene has CDR1 SNHLY and CDR2 FYNNEI. Here the CDR3 reads CASREDGSSYNSPLHF. CDR3 in DNA: TGTGCCAGCAGAGAAGACGGGAGCTCCTATAATTCACCCCTCCACTTT.

This chain uses TRBV27 with TRBJ2-1, with unresolved D. The CDR3 spans 14 residues. V lost 2 bases and J lost 4, with 9 bases in between. Germline V gives CDR1 MNHEY, CDR2 SMNVEV (reference sequence). CDR3 residues: CASSLGDEYNEQFF. In DNA form, the CDR3 reads TGTGCCAGCAGTTTAGGGGATGAATACAATGAGCAGTTCTTC.

This clone was observed a handful of times. The chain links TRBV10-3 to TRBJ1-1, with D uncertain. Per germline, CDR1 ENHRY and CDR2 SYGVKD. This CDR3 comprises 16 residues. V was cut by 6 bases and J by 5 bases, with 22 bases left in between. Here the CDR3 reads CAISSLPILQGTEAFF. CDR3 bases: TGTGCCATCAGCTCCCTACCCATCCTGCAAGGGACTGAAGCTTTCTTT.

This chain links TRBV5-1 with TRBJ1-4; perhaps TRBD1 as D (5 bases). The ends were cut back, 7 bases at V and 7 bases at J, with 17 bases in the middle. The CDR3 consists of 14 residues. The germline CDR1 and CDR2 sequences are SGHRS and YFSETQ. DNA for the CDR3: TGCGCCAGCGGATTCGGGGGGGGTGGTGAAAAACTGTTTTTT. Translating it yields CASGFGGGGEKLFF.

The V call is TRBV5-1, the J call TRBJ1-4; weak D call: TRBD1 (5 bases). Germline assignment: CDR1 SGHRS and CDR2 YFSETQ. The ends were cut back, 2 bases at V and 7 bases at J, with 12 bases in the middle. This CDR3 has 14 amino acids. This CDR3 is CASSLGAQREKLFF. The CDR3 DNA is TGCGCCAGCAGCTTAGGGGCGCAGCGTGAAAAACTGTTTTTT.

The count of this clone is one. The gene calls are TRBV11-3 and TRBJ2-1, with 13 bases that match TRBD2. Germline V gene data show CDR1 as SGHNT and CDR2 as YENEEA. This CDR3 is built from 16 residues. J was trimmed by 8 bases and V by 1 base; bases with no gene match: 5. This CDR3 is CASSLGTSGRGDEQFF. CDR3 nucleotide sequence: TGTGCCAGCAGCTTAGGGACTAGCGGGAGAGGCGATGAGCAGTTCTTC.

This sequence joins TRBV10-3 and TRBJ1-6; perhaps TRBD1 as D (5 bases). There are 15 residues in the CDR3. Germline lookup yields CDR1 ENHRY and CDR2 SYGVKD. V was cut by 0 bases and J by 10 bases, with 13 bases left in between. CDR3 sequence: CAISESTARSSPLHF. The CDR3 DNA follows: TGTGCCATCAGTGAGTCGACAGCAAGGTCCTCACCCCTCCACTTT.

The chain links TRBV5-1 to TRBJ2-3; the D gene is possibly TRBD1 (6 bases). Germline CDR1 and CDR2: SGHRS and YFSETQ. CDR3 length: 16 residues. The ends were cut back, 4 bases at V and 5 bases at J, with 20 bases in the middle. The CDR3 sequence is CASSERGQSSRDTQYF. For the CDR3, the DNA is TGCGCCAGCAGCGAGAGGGGACAATCCAGTCGAGATACGCAGTATTTT. Full variable domain (remainder filled in from reference TRBV5-1 and TRBJ2-3): KAGVTQTPRYLIKTRGQQVTLSCSPISGHRSVSWYQQTPGQGLQFLFEYFSETQRNKGNFPGRFSGRQFSNSRSEMNVSTLELGDSALYLCASSERGQSSRDTQYFGPGTRLTVL.

The V and J genes are TRBV4-3 and TRBJ1-2; D is unclear. V was shortened by 1 base and J by 1 base, with 10 bases between the two germline ends. Germline V gene sequence: CDR1 LGHNA, CDR2 YSLEER. This CDR3 contains 15 residues. Written as DNA, the CDR3 is TGCGCCAGCAGCCAAGCTGGGCAGATTAACTATGGCTACACCTTC. Its translation is CASSQAGQINYGYTF.

Note on this clone: At one end the junction does not follow the germline gene, possibly because of a read error. This CDR3 is CASSRDWGGALGETQYF. CDR3 bases: TGCGCCAGCAGCCGAGATTGGGGGGGTGCATTGGGAGAGACCCAGTACTTC. J is TRBJ2-5 and V is TRBV5-4; 7 nucleotides agree with TRBD2. This CDR3 contains 17 residues. Germline V gene data show CDR1 as SGHNT and CDR2 as YYREEE (reference sequence). The whole variable domain, remainder taken from reference TRBV5-4 and TRBJ2-5, is ETGVTQSPTHLIKTRGQQVTLRCSSQSGHNTVSWYQQALGQGPQFIFQYYREEENGRGNFPPRFSGLQFPNYSSELNVNALELDDSALYLCASSRDWGGALGETQYFGPGTRLLVL.

The V gene is TRBV5-1, the J gene TRBJ1-6; tentatively, D is TRBD1 (6 bases). The CDR3 consists of 14 residues. V lost 3 bases and J lost 12, with 16 bases in between. Germline lookup yields CDR1 SGHRS and CDR2 YFSETQ. The CDR3 sequence is CASSSGSGDIPLHF. Here the CDR3 DNA reads TGCGCCAGCAGCTCCGGTTCGGGGGACATACCCCTCCACTTT.

The CDR3 loop is CASSLIIGPTEAFF. The CDR3 nucleotides read TGTGCCAGCAGCCTGATAATCGGGCCCACTGAAGCTTTCTTT. J is TRBJ1-1 and V is TRBV7-2, with D unresolved. CDR1 and CDR2 (germline): SGHTA, FQGNSA. V was shortened by 5 bases and J by 4 bases, with 14 bases between the two germline ends. CDR3 length: 14 residues.

The chain carries TRBV2 and TRBJ2-2, with TRBD2 matching 8 bases. CDR1 and CDR2 (germline): SNHLY, FYNNEI. The CDR3 is 16 residues long. The junction had 10 bases not matched to a gene; V was cut back by 3 bases and J by 7 bases. CDR3 residues: CASSDRPTSAGGELFF. CDR3 in DNA: TGTGCCAGCAGTGATCGCCCGACTAGCGCGGGCGGGGAGCTGTTTTTT.

The V gene is TRBV29-1, the J gene TRBJ1-1, with 9 bases lining up with TRBD1. The CDR3 is 14 amino acids. V lost 5 bases, J lost 3 bases, and 7 bases stayed unmatched. CDR1 is SQVTM and CDR2 is ANQGSEA in the germline V gene. The DNA for the CDR3 is TGCAGCGTTACCCGGACAGGGGTGGACACTGAAGCTTTCTTT. This encodes CSVTRTGVDTEAFF.

The J gene is TRBJ2-5, the V gene TRBV6-1, with D possibly being TRBD2 (6 bases). The CDR3 loop spans 13 amino acids. V lost 5 bases to trimming and J lost 4 bases, with 11 bases between them. The V gene's germline CDR1 is MNHNS and CDR2 SASEGT. The chain's CDR3 is CASSRGGLETQYF. CDR3 sequence (DNA): TGTGCCAGCAGTAGGGGAGGCTTAGAGACCCAGTACTTC.

The gene calls are TRBV2 and TRBJ1-3, with no clear D. Germline loops: CDR1 SNHLY, CDR2 FYNNEI. V was clipped by 3 bases and J by 3 bases, with 12 bases between them. The CDR3 has 15 residues. The CDR3 protein is CASSDGEGFGNTIYF. The CDR3 DNA follows: TGTGCCAGCAGTGACGGGGAAGGCTTTGGAAACACCATATATTTT. The full variable domain, in which reference TRBV2 and TRBJ1-3 provide the parts outside the CDR3, is EPEVTQTPSHQVTQMGQEVILRCVPISNHLYFYWYRQILGQKVEFLVSFYNNEISEKSEIFDDQFSVERPDGSNFTLKIRSTKLEDSAMYFCASSDGEGFGNTIYFGEGSWLTVV.

The rearrangement joins TRBV6-1 to TRBJ2-6; D might be TRBD1 (5 bases). The CDR3 has 17 residues. Per germline, CDR1 MNHNS and CDR2 SASEGT. V was trimmed by 2 bases and J by 5 bases, leaving 16 bases between them. CDR3 protein: CASSEMPGADRANVLTF. The CDR3, as DNA: TGTGCCAGCAGTGAAATGCCGGGTGCGGACAGGGCCAACGTCCTGACTTTC.

CDR3 sequence (DNA): TGTGCTAGTGGTTTGGCTAGCGGGGGCGGGGAGACCCAGTACTTC. Its translation is CASGLASGGGETQYF. The chain has TRBV12-5 and TRBJ2-5; TRBD2 agrees at 10 bases. The CDR3 runs to 15 residues. Germline V lookup: CDR1 LGHNT, CDR2 FRNRAP. After removal of 1 base from V and 5 bases from J, the junction contained 4 bases not matched to a gene.

This clone was counted only a few times. This sequence joins TRBV7-9 and TRBJ1-2, with 10 nucleotides matching TRBD1. Germline trimming cut 5 bases from V and 7 bases from J; bases unmatched to any gene: 7. From germline, CDR1 is SEHNR and CDR2 FQNEAQ (reference sequence). The CDR3 extends over 14 amino acids. This chain's CDR3 is CASSVGQGNGGYTF. The CDR3 region has the DNA TGTGCCAGCAGCGTGGGACAGGGGAACGGTGGCTACACCTTC.

The J gene is TRBJ2-1, the V gene TRBV5-4; 7 bases match TRBD1. Germline CDR1 reads SGHNT; CDR2 reads YYREEE (reference sequence). V shed 0 bases, J shed 1 base, and the junction held 10 bases outside the gene matches. CDR3 length equals 18 residues. In nucleotides, the CDR3 is TGTGCCAGCAGCTTGGGACAGGGAATAGGGAGATCCTACAATGAGCAGTTCTTC. Amino acid sequence: CASSLGQGIGRSYNEQFF.

The chain combines TRBV6-4 with TRBJ2-3; TRBD1 aligns across 10 bases. This CDR3 is built from 13 residues. With 6 bases clipped from V and 6 bases from J, the junction kept 3 bases outside the gene matches. Germline CDR1 and CDR2: MRHNA and SNTAGT. The CDR3 sequence: CASRGDRGDTQYF. For the CDR3, the DNA is TGTGCCAGCAGGGGGGACAGGGGCGATACGCAGTATTTT.

The rearrangement links TRBV10-1 to TRBJ2-5, with TRBD1 matching 9 bases. The J call is doubtful: the DNA matches TRBJ2-7 better. This CDR3 is 13 amino acids long. Germline V gene sequence: CDR1 WNHNN, CDR2 SYGVQD (reference sequence). CDR3 protein: CASCRDRACEQYF. CDR3 DNA sequence: TGCGCCAGCTGCCGGGACAGGGCTTGCGAGCAGTACTTC.

V usage is TRBV9 and J usage is TRBJ1-1, with a possible D match to TRBD1 (6 bases). The CDR3 runs to 13 residues. V gave up 3 bases and J gave up 1 base, with 7 bases separating them. In germline, CDR1 is SGDLS, CDR2 YYNGEE. The CDR3 reads CASSGQANTEAFF. DNA of the CDR3: TGTGCCAGCAGCGGACAGGCGAACACTGAAGCTTTCTTT.